The 24 T cell receptor beta chains below all came from one sample that was sequenced in a study of shared clonotypes between healthy human individuals (dated by TCRdb to about 2020). Library preparation used the immunoSEQ multiplex PCR assay. As stored in TCRdb, this immuneACCESS dataset retains in-frame rearrangements with V and J assigned. A fraction of the clones does not appear; measured against another copy, unresolved V genes explain less than half of the discrepancy, and the remainder lacks a known reason. Within this sample are 150,000 to 200,000 clones, with approximately 70% of them counted one time only. In total, the top ten clones hold around 9.3% of the sample. The sequenced sample consisted of memory CD4+ T cells sorted from blood. The cell subset or site label, read with the paper, signifies: CD45RA-negative fraction. The receptors here all came from a man younger than 45 in good health.

The chain employs TRBV7-6 and TRBJ2-2; D is perhaps TRBD1 or TRBD2 (6 bases each). Looked up from germline, CDR1 is SGHVS and CDR2 is FNYEAQ. Trimming removed 2 bases from V and 4 bases from J, with 14 bases in between. This CDR3 is built from 16 residues. The CDR3 DNA reads TGTGCCAGCAGCTTAATGGGCGGGACACCCACCGGGGAGCTGTTTTTT. Translated: CASSLMGGTPTGELFF.

The chain has TRBV7-9 and TRBJ2-1, with 8 bases lining up with TRBD1. V shed 4 bases and J 7 bases; nucleotides not matched to a gene: 9. The CDR3 covers 15 residues. Germline lookup yields CDR1 SEHNR and CDR2 FQNEAQ (reference sequence). The CDR3 loop reads CASSSKGDRSNEQFF. In DNA form, the CDR3 reads TGTGCCAGCAGCTCTAAGGGGGACAGGTCGAATGAGCAGTTCTTC.

This chain links TRBV7-2 with TRBJ2-7, with TRBD2 as a possible D gene (6 bases). The CDR3 is made up of 12 amino acids. V was shortened by 8 bases and J by 4 bases, with 12 bases between the two germline ends. Germline V CDR1 and CDR2: SGHTA, FQGNSA. The CDR3 bases are TGTGCCAGCGGGGGAGGTTTTTACGAGCAGTACTTC. This sequence encodes CASGGGFYEQYF.

V gene TRBV14 combines with J gene TRBJ2-1; D call uncertain. Trimming stripped 3 bases from V and 7 bases from J, with 7 bases between. The CDR3 length is 12 residues. From germline, CDR1 is SGHDN and CDR2 FVKESK. The CDR3 DNA is TGTGCCAGCAGCCACTTCCCTAATGAGCAGTTCTTC. It codes for CASSHFPNEQFF.

The chain recombines TRBV6-5 with TRBJ2-7; 8 bases line up with TRBD2. Germline V CDR1 and CDR2: MNHEY, SVGAGI. The CDR3 consists of 14 residues. The ends lost 4 bases at V and 7 bases at J; junction bases unmatched: 9. The CDR3 DNA sequence: TGTGCCAGCAGTTCCCGGGAGGGCCGCCTGGAGCAGTACTTC. Amino acid sequence: CASSSREGRLEQYF.

This clone was seen at least ten times. This sequence joins TRBV5-1 and TRBJ2-7; 7 nucleotides match TRBD1. With V trimmed by 6 bases and J by 4 bases, 16 bases remained unmatched. This CDR3 is built from 16 residues. The germline V gene encodes CDR1 SGHRS and CDR2 YFSETQ. CDR3 sequence reads: CASKITAGTERYEQYF. Here the CDR3 DNA reads TGCGCCAGCAAAATCACGGCCGGGACAGAGAGATACGAGCAGTACTTC.

This chain uses TRBV11-2 with TRBJ2-1; 8 bases agree with TRBD2. Trimming removed 5 bases from V and 0 bases from J; junction bases left unmatched: 3. Looked up from germline, CDR1 is SGHAT and CDR2 is FQNNGV. The CDR3 totals 15 residues. The CDR3 reads CASSASGSSYNEQFF. The CDR3 nucleotides read TGTGCCAGCAGCGCGAGCGGGAGCTCCTACAATGAGCAGTTCTTC.

This clone was seen a single time. The chain carries TRBV7-9 and TRBJ1-1, with TRBD1 matching over 8 bases. Germline V lookup: CDR1 SEHNR, CDR2 FQNEAQ (reference sequence). CDR3 size: 14 residues. V trimming: 11 bases; J trimming: 0 bases; junction bases outside the gene matches: 8. The CDR3 spells CAAGTGGMNTEAFF. The DNA for the CDR3 is TGTGCCGCGGGTACAGGGGGGATGAACACTGAAGCTTTCTTT.

The chain employs TRBV5-1 and TRBJ2-7; the D is unclear. V was pared by 1 base and J by 3 bases, with 11 bases between. The CDR3 loop spans 14 amino acids. The germline CDR1 and CDR2 sequences are SGHRS and YFSETQ. The CDR3 sequence is CASSLSATNYEQYF. The CDR3 DNA reads as TGCGCCAGCAGCTTGTCCGCGACGAACTACGAGCAGTACTTC. Full variable domain (outside the CDR3, taken from reference TRBV5-1 and TRBJ2-7): KAGVTQTPRYLIKTRGQQVTLSCSPISGHRSVSWYQQTPGQGLQFLFEYFSETQRNKGNFPGRFSGRQFSNSRSEMNVSTLELGDSALYLCASSLSATNYEQYFGPGTRLTVT.

The rearrangement joins TRBV5-6 to TRBJ2-7, with 9 bases fitting TRBD2. Germline V lookup: CDR1 SGHDT, CDR2 YYEEEE. The CDR3 is 14 residues long. The V gene end was trimmed by 6 bases and the J gene end by 1 base; junction bases not matched to a gene: 5. The CDR3 region is CASTGTSRSYEQYF. As DNA, the CDR3 is TGTGCCAGCACCGGGACTAGCAGGTCCTACGAGCAGTACTTC.

The rearrangement joins TRBV5-1 to TRBJ2-1; 11 bases map to TRBD2. Looked up from germline, CDR1 is SGHRS and CDR2 is YFSETQ. After removal of 6 bases from V and 1 base from J, the junction contained 21 bases not matched to a gene. The CDR3 sequence is 21 residues long. CDR3 sequence (DNA): TGCGCCAGCAACCCCCCCCGACTAGCGGGATCGTTGTGGGGTTCCTACAATGAGCAGTTCTTC. Protein: CASNPPRLAGSLWGSYNEQFF.

The chain combines TRBV9 with TRBJ2-7; no definite D call. Germline V CDR1 and CDR2: SGDLS, YYNGEE. The length of the CDR3 is 13 residues. V lost 1 base to trimming and J lost 3 bases, with 8 bases between them. CDR3: CASSVRTGYEQYF. The CDR3 DNA reads TGTGCCAGCAGCGTACGGACCGGCTACGAGCAGTACTTC.

The chain employs TRBV5-1 and TRBJ2-1; D perhaps matches TRBD2 (5 bases). The CDR3 has 17 residues. CDR1 is SGHRS, CDR2 YFSETQ, per germline. Trimming removed 1 base from V and 9 bases from J, with 23 bases in between. CDR3 amino acids: CASSLRTVGVLESEQFF. The CDR3 DNA follows: TGCGCCAGCAGCTTGCGGACGGTGGGAGTGTTAGAATCTGAGCAGTTCTTC.

The chain has TRBV4-3 and TRBJ2-7; D is unclear. CDR1 and CDR2 (germline): LGHNA, YSLEER. The CDR3 length is 14 residues. V lost 0 bases and J lost 6, with 12 bases in between. DNA of the CDR3: TGCGCCAGCAGCCAAGAAGTAGTCTCGGGCGAGCAGTACTTC. Translation gives CASSQEVVSGEQYF.

V usage is TRBV29-1 and J usage is TRBJ1-2; 8 bases line up with TRBD1. From germline, CDR1 is SQVTM and CDR2 ANQGSEA. This CDR3 is built from 13 residues. With 8 bases clipped from V and 2 bases from J, the junction kept 7 bases outside the gene matches. Here the CDR3 reads CSTNRGSNYGYTF. The CDR3 region has the DNA TGCAGCACCAACAGGGGGTCGAACTATGGCTACACCTTC.

V is TRBV7-9 and J is TRBJ2-7; 9 bases are a match to TRBD1. V was pared by 7 bases and J by 6 bases, with 22 bases of the junction left unmatched. Germline assignment: CDR1 SEHNR and CDR2 FQNEAQ (reference sequence). The CDR3 length is 18 residues. The CDR3 sequence is CASKSSPAQTTGGSEQYF. The CDR3 DNA reads as TGTGCCAGCAAATCTTCCCCTGCCCAAACGACAGGGGGGAGCGAGCAGTACTTC.

The table lists this clone with many counts. This sequence joins TRBV13 and TRBJ2-7, with 10 bases that match TRBD2. Germline CDR1 reads PRHDT; CDR2 reads FYEKMQ (reference sequence). V lost 4 bases to trimming and J lost 4 bases; unmatched junction nucleotides: 10. CDR3 length equals 16 residues. The CDR3, as DNA: TGTGCCAGCAGCTCCCTCGGACTAGCGGCCTCGTACGAGCAGTACTTC. It is translated as CASSSLGLAASYEQYF.

This clone was observed once. The rearrangement joins TRBV5-5 to TRBJ2-1; 8 positions match TRBD1. J lost 4 bases, V lost 4 bases, and 7 bases had no gene match. Per germline, CDR1 SGHKS and CDR2 YYEKEE (reference sequence). This CDR3 region has 15 residues. The CDR3 sequence is CASSPGTGMYNEQFF. In nucleotides, the CDR3 is TGTGCCAGCAGCCCCGGGACAGGAATGTACAATGAGCAGTTCTTC.

The J gene is TRBJ2-1, the V gene TRBV2, with TRBD1 identical over 9 bases. Trimming at V came to 2 bases and at J to 4 bases, leaving 3 bases not matched to a gene. The CDR3 has 15 residues. CDR1 is SNHLY and CDR2 is FYNNEI in the germline V gene. The CDR3 spells CASSETGGGYNEQFF. The CDR3 nucleotides read TGTGCCAGCAGTGAAACAGGGGGCGGGTACAATGAGCAGTTCTTC. Combining the CDR3 with reference TRBV2 and TRBJ2-1 gives the whole variable domain EPEVTQTPSHQVTQMGQEVILRCVPISNHLYFYWYRQILGQKVEFLVSFYNNEISEKSEIFDDQFSVERPDGSNFTLKIRSTKLEDSAMYFCASSETGGGYNEQFFGPGTRLTVL.

The chain has TRBV28 and TRBJ1-5; D remains ambiguous. Germline assignment: CDR1 MDHEN and CDR2 SYDVKM. V was pared by 5 bases and J by 0 bases, with 14 bases between. The CDR3 is 16 residues long. CDR3 protein: CASSNPMAGSNQPQHF. In DNA, the CDR3 is TGTGCCAGCAGTAACCCGATGGCAGGTAGCAATCAGCCCCAGCATTTT.

The chain has TRBV5-1 and TRBJ2-1; tentatively, D is TRBD1 (6 bases). Germline assignment: CDR1 SGHRS and CDR2 YFSETQ. Deletions cut 5 bases from V and 4 bases from J, with 10 bases between. This CDR3 comprises 13 residues. This CDR3 reads CASRTGEYNEQFF. The CDR3 nucleotides are TGCGCCAGCAGGACAGGAGAATACAATGAGCAGTTCTTC.

The V and J genes are TRBV27 and TRBJ1-5; 12 bases fit TRBD1. With 2 bases clipped from V and 0 bases from J, the junction kept 5 bases outside the gene matches. CDR3 length equals 18 residues. The germline V gene has CDR1 MNHEY and CDR2 SMNVEV (reference sequence). This chain's CDR3 is CASSLPGQGADSNQPQHF. The CDR3 region has the DNA TGTGCCAGCAGTTTACCGGGACAGGGGGCCGATAGCAATCAGCCCCAGCATTTT.

V usage is TRBV18 and J usage is TRBJ1-1; weak D call: TRBD1 (5 bases). V lost 2 bases to trimming and J lost 5 bases, with 15 bases between them. CDR3 length equals 15 residues. The germline V gene has CDR1 KGHSH and CDR2 LQKENI. The CDR3 reads CASSPFGGGGTEAFF. CDR3 bases: TGTGCCAGCTCACCATTCGGCGGGGGAGGTACTGAAGCTTTCTTT. The variable domain in full, completed from reference TRBV18 and TRBJ1-1, reads NAGVMQNPRHLVRRRGQEARLRCSPMKGHSHVYWYRQLPEEGLKFMVYLQKENIIDESGMPKERFSAEFPKEGPSILRIQQVVRGDSAAYFCASSPFGGGGTEAFFGQGTRLTVV.

The V call is TRBV5-4, the J call TRBJ2-1; 10 bases are shared with TRBD2. V was clipped by 3 bases and J by 5 bases; unmatched bases: 5. The CDR3 is made up of 15 amino acids. Germline V gene lookup returns CDR1 SGHNT and CDR2 YYREEE (reference sequence). In DNA, the CDR3 is TGTGCCAGCAGCTCAAGGACTAGCGGACACAATGAGCAGTTCTTC. Amino acid sequence: CASSSRTSGHNEQFF.